This entry describes one TCR beta chain. Its antigen remains unknown. The time point is: technical triplicate 2. This specimen comes from a study of neurological immune-mediated disorders. cDNA was made by 5'RACE with 10-nucleotide random UMIs. Over 160 million TCR-beta sequences from 15-18 subjects were obtained in each sequencing run. In TCRdb, the 5' RACE reads were re-called with MiXCR into one record per CDR3 protein. The sample has under 65,000 distinct CDR3 sequences; more than 20% are singletons. Points from the study as a whole: Whereas HTLV-1-associated myelopathy showed the most TCR clonal expansion, multiple sclerosis showed the least, with levels below those of healthy controls. CDR3 amino acid sequences found in expanded clones were never shared across subjects, suggesting private repertoires in all groups.

Germline V gives CDR1 MNHEY, CDR2 SVGEGT. The V segment lost 6 bases and the J segment 0 bases; nucleotides outside the gene matches: 10. CDR3 length equals 16 residues. The sequence derives from a man aged 55 to 70 with HTLV-1-associated myelopathy (HAM/TSP). Sequencing input: PBMCs. This chain connects TRBV6-2 or TRBV6-3 to TRBJ1-2, with 7 bases identical to TRBD1. CDR3 protein: CASSPLQGWTNYGYTF. The DNA for the CDR3 is TGTGCCAGCAGCCCACTACAGGGGTGGACTAACTATGGCTACACCTTC.